A single sample is the source of the 14 T cell receptor beta chains below, sequenced in a study of T cells expressing NK-cell markers. TCRdb reprocessed the 5' RACE reads and stores each CDR3 protein as one record, lacking DNA. The sample table sets out 550,000 to 600,000 distinct CDR3 sequences. The specimen sequenced was blood T cells: a sorted CD56 or NKG2C T cell subset, CD4+ or CD8+ T cells, or bulk PBMC T cells (not recorded which). Receptors were obtained from a man younger than 35 in good health.

The chain joins TRBV11-2 to TRBJ2-7; TCRdb names TRBD1, which stays unverified in the absence of DNA. Germline V gives CDR1 SGHAT, CDR2 FQNNGV. This CDR3 is built from 18 residues. The CDR3 sequence is CASSLEGVGTGGSYEQYF.

Here the CDR3 reads CASSGTGPYGYTF. The genes are TRBV12-3 or TRBV12-4 and TRBJ1-2; the D call from TCRdb, TRBD1, cannot be confirmed without DNA. The length of the CDR3 is 13 residues.

The chain joins TRBV7-2 to TRBJ2-2; TCRdb indicates TRBD1, and absent DNA this call remains unverified. The CDR3 consists of 16 residues. Germline values: CDR1 SGHTA, CDR2 FQGNSA. The CDR3 reads CASSLRFRENTGELFF. Looking up the rest from reference TRBV7-2 and TRBJ2-2 gives the full variable domain: GAGVSQSPSNKVTEKGKDVELRCDPISGHTALYWYRQSLGQGLEFLIYFQGNSAPDKSGLPSDRFSAERTGGSVSTLTIQRTQQEDSAVYLCASSLRFRENTGELFFGEGSRLTVL.

This chain links TRBV5-1 with TRBJ2-5; TCRdb designates TRBD2, a call that cannot be tested without DNA. The CDR3 covers 15 residues. Germline assignment: CDR1 SGHRS and CDR2 YFSETQ. The CDR3 sequence is CASSTKTSGAETQYF.

The chain has TRBV5-1 and TRBJ2-1. The germline V gene encodes CDR1 SGHRS and CDR2 YFSETQ. There are 14 residues in the CDR3. The CDR3 protein is CASSLASGSVVLFF.

The genes are TRBV24-1 and TRBJ2-3; TCRdb indicates TRBD2, and absent DNA this call remains unverified. The CDR3 totals 16 residues. Germline V CDR1 and CDR2: KGHDR, SFDVKD. The CDR3 region is CATCPGTSGYTDTQYF.

This rearrangement joins TRBV7-6 to TRBJ2-1; there is no DNA to check the TCRdb D call of TRBD2. This CDR3 is built from 16 residues. Germline V gene sequence: CDR1 SGHVS, CDR2 FNYEAQ. The CDR3 sequence is CASSPKGLALYNEQFF.

The chain joins TRBV15 to TRBJ2-1; TCRdb picks TRBD2, but there is no DNA to check that call. The CDR3 spans 14 residues. Per the germline V gene, CDR1 is LNHNV and CDR2 is YYDKDF (reference sequence). This CDR3 is CATSREGGPTTPFF.

The gene calls are TRBV12-3 or TRBV12-4 and TRBJ2-1. The CDR3 is 14 residues long. CDR3 protein: CASSSRTAYNEQFF.

CDR3 loop: CASTPTLRSGSIGEQFF. V usage is TRBV28 and J usage is TRBJ2-1; TCRdb's assignment of TRBD2 cannot be checked, as there is no DNA. Germline V gene sequence: CDR1 MDHEN, CDR2 SYDVKM. The length of the CDR3 is 17 residues.

The chain employs TRBV29-1 and TRBJ2-2; with no DNA, the TCRdb D assignment of TRBD2 cannot be verified. Germline V gene sequence: CDR1 SQVTM, CDR2 ANQGSEA. CDR3 length: 16 residues. CDR3 amino acids: CSVEGLAGTNTGELFF.

The chain has TRBV7-9 and TRBJ2-5; TCRdb names TRBD2, which stays unverified in the absence of DNA. The CDR3 consists of 13 residues. Germline CDR1 SEHNR, CDR2 FQNEAQ (reference sequence). The CDR3 sequence is CASSRGLDETQYF.

The chain couples TRBV6-1 to TRBJ1-6; TCRdb's D call of TRBD1 is untestable without DNA. The CDR3 loop spans 16 amino acids. Germline V gives CDR1 MNHNS, CDR2 SASEGT. CDR3 in amino acids: CASRRQGLSYNSPLHF.

The J gene is TRBJ1-2, the V gene TRBV27; TCRdb picks TRBD1, but there is no DNA to check that call. CDR1 is MNHEY, CDR2 SMNVEV, per germline (reference sequence). This CDR3 is 16 amino acids long. CDR3 sequence: CASSSPGQILLGGYTF.